This T cell receptor beta chain came from a study of blood T cell repertoires in COVID-19. The CDR3 runs to 13 residues. Trimming at V came to 9 bases and at J to 2 bases, leaving 5 bases not matched to a gene. CDR1 and CDR2 (germline): ENHRY, SYGVKD. In the original workflow: The authors estimated nucleated cell counts from reference gene primer amplification. Produced via immunoSEQ multiplex PCR; TCRdb's table is partial and in-frame only. The V and J calls and clone size are taken from that table; D and trimming were inferred from the DNA. The sample holds around 99,000 clones, over 60% seen once. V usage is TRBV10-3 and J usage is TRBJ2-5, with 8 bases that match TRBD1. Specimen: peripheral blood. This clonotype originated in a man between 65 and 85 years old with acute or convalescent COVID-19. CDR3 nucleotide sequence: TGTGCCATTCGACAGGGGATTCAAGAGACCCAGTACTTC. Encoded protein: CAIRQGIQETQYF.